The clone carrying this TCR beta chain has just one count. An end of the junction does not agree with germline; a read error may underlie this. Per germline, CDR1 SGHRS and CDR2 YFSETQ. CDR3 length equals 13 residues. The data are from a study of blood T cells in healthy people across ages. Together with a sample-barcoded 5' primer, a J-beta primer mix was included in a second PCR lasting roughly 6 to 12 cycles. TCRdb passed the 5' RACE reads through MiXCR, listing each CDR3 protein once. The sample contains around 1,800,000 distinct CDR3 sequences, 39% of which appear only once. Each individual donor underwent a draw of approximately 10 milliliters of peripheral blood.

V gene TRBV5-1 combines with J gene TRBJ1-1; D not resolved. Sequencing input: blood. This TCR was sampled from a human donor in good health. The CDR3 coding sequence is TGCGTCAGCAGTCTCCCCGAAGGCGGTGAAGCTTTCTTT. It is translated as CVSSLPEGGEAFF. Combining the CDR3 with reference TRBV5-1 and TRBJ1-1 gives the whole variable domain KAGVTQTPRYLIKTRGQQVTLSCSPISGHRSVSWYQQTPGQGLQFLFEYFSETQRNKGNFPGRFSGRQFSNSRSEMNVSTLELGDSALYLCVSSLPEGGEAFFGQGTRLTVV.